This TCR beta chain is drawn from a study of T cell responses to AZD1222 COVID-19 vaccine. The germline V gene encodes CDR1 SGHDN and CDR2 FVKESK. V lost 3 bases to trimming and J lost 2 bases; unmatched junction nucleotides: 9. The CDR3 spans 16 residues. Sequenced by immunoSEQ multiplex PCR; TCRdb stores in-frame clones only, minus some. The repertoire holds 150,000 or so clones, with around 86% as singletons. Study results and limitations: Reportedly, nearly half the spike-specific TCRs target unmutated variant regions. Clonal diversity may have been underestimated, and the donors were mostly white British, with more females than males. Spike-specific TCR breadth rose after two AZD1222 doses, and depth rose as well. Just five to seven people given AZD1222 tested seropositive at baseline.

About this clone itself: Its antigen is not identified.

The clonotype originates from an adult in good health. The sample was peripheral blood, taken on day 0 of MenACWY control vaccination. The rearrangement links TRBV14 to TRBJ1-2; TRBD1 agrees at 7 bases. CDR3 nucleotides: TGTGCCAGCAGCCAGCATGACAGGGTTCCGAACTATGGCTACACCTTC. As protein: CASSQHDRVPNYGYTF. Together with reference TRBV14 and TRBJ1-2, the CDR3 gives the full variable domain: EAGVTQFPSHSVIEKGQTVTLRCDPISGHDNLYWYRRVMGKEIKFLLHFVKESKQDESGMPNNRFLAERTGGTYSTLKVQPAELEDSGVYFCASSQHDRVPNYGYTFGSGTRLTVV.